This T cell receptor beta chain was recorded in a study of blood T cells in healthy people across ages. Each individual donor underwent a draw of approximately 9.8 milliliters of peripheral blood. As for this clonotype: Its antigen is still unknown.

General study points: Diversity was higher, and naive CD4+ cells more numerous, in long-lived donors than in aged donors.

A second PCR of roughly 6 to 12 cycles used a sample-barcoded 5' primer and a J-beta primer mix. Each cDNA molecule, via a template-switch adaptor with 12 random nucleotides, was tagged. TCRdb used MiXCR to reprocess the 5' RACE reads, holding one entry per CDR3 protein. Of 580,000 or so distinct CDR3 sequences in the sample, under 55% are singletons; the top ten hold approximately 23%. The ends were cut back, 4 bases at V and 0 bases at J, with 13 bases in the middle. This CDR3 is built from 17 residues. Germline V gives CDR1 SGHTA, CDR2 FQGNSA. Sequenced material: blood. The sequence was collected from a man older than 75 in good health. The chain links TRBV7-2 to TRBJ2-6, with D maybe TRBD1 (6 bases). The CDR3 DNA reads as TGTGCCAGCAGCTCCCGACAGGCACGCTCTGGGGCCAACGTCCTGACTTTC. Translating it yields CASSSRQARSGANVLTF.